These 9 T cell receptor beta chains originate from one sample sequenced in a study of blood T cells in healthy people across ages. Primers used in a second PCR of about 7 to 12 cycles were a sample-barcoded 5' primer and a J-beta primer mix. MiXCR was run by TCRdb on the 5' RACE reads, yielding one entry per CDR3 protein. This table holds roughly 720,000 distinct CDR3 sequences, about 53% found once. The sequenced sample consisted of blood. Receptors originate from a man aged 80 or over in good health.

This clonotype appeared once. This chain joins TRBV7-6 and TRBJ2-2; TRBD1 agrees at 8 bases. CDR1 and CDR2 from the germline V gene are SGHVS and FNYEAQ. V lost 3 bases, J lost 4 bases, and 10 bases stayed unmatched. There are 17 residues in the CDR3. The CDR3, as DNA: TGTGCCAGCAGCTTGGGGCCAGGGGGCTTTAGCACCGGGGAGCTGTTTTTT. Amino acid sequence: CASSLGPGGFSTGELFF.

The chain carries TRBV28 and TRBJ2-4, with D possibly TRBD2 on 7 matching bases. Germline CDR1 is MDHEN and CDR2 is SYDVKM. Trimming stripped 7 bases from V and 2 bases from J, with 15 bases between. The CDR3 is made up of 15 amino acids. CDR3 region: CASTQGGTTKNIQYF. Written as DNA, the CDR3 is TGTGCCAGCACCCAGGGAGGGACAACCAAAAACATTCAGTACTTC.

This chain links TRBV6-2 or TRBV6-3 with TRBJ1-1, with D unresolved. This CDR3 has 13 residues. The V gene's germline CDR1 is MNHEY and CDR2 SVGEGT. Trimming shortened V by 7 bases and J by 3 bases, and 12 bases separated the two germline ends. The CDR3 loop reads CASTPSDYTEAFF. Here the CDR3 DNA reads TGTGCCAGCACCCCCTCGGATTACACTGAAGCTTTCTTT.

This clonotype was picked up a small number of times. The J gene is TRBJ2-3, the V gene TRBV29-1, with 8 bases aligning to TRBD1. Per the germline V gene, CDR1 is SQVTM and CDR2 is ANQGSEA. This CDR3 comprises 16 residues. The V and J ends lost 4 bases and 14 bases, in that order; junction bases with no gene match: 23. CDR3 loop: CSVGPSDRAGGRYAYF. CDR3 nucleotides: TGCAGCGTTGGGCCCTCGGACAGGGCCGGGGGCAGATACGCGTATTTT.

J is TRBJ2-7 and V is TRBV12-3 or TRBV12-4; 7 nucleotides match TRBD2. The CDR3 loop spans 15 amino acids. V shed 3 bases and J 3 bases; nucleotides not matched to a gene: 8. The chain's CDR3 is CASSFSGLVIYEQYF. CDR3 DNA sequence: TGTGCCAGCAGTTTTTCCGGACTAGTGATCTACGAGCAGTACTTC.

This clonotype was counted a few times. The DNA for the CDR3 is TGCGCCAGCAGCTCTACTAGCGGGAGCTTCCACGAGCAGTACTTC. Its protein is CASSSTSGSFHEQYF. The J gene is TRBJ2-7, the V gene TRBV5-1; TRBD2 aligns across 11 bases. Germline-derived CDR1 and CDR2 are SGHRS and YFSETQ. The V segment lost 3 bases and the J segment 5 bases; nucleotides outside the gene matches: 7. The CDR3 has 15 amino acids.

The chain couples TRBV7-9 to TRBJ2-1; 8 nucleotides agree with TRBD1. Germline CDR1 is SEHNR and CDR2 is FQNEAQ (reference sequence). This CDR3 is 15 amino acids long. The V gene end was trimmed by 1 base and the J gene end by 6 bases; junction bases not matched to a gene: 5. This CDR3 reads CASSLDRGVANEQFF. The CDR3 DNA reads as TGTGCCAGCAGCTTAGACAGGGGGGTAGCCAATGAGCAGTTCTTC.

The rearrangement uses TRBV5-5 and TRBJ1-4; tentative D call: TRBD1 (5 bases). V was pared by 2 bases and J by 6 bases, with 11 bases between. The CDR3 covers 14 residues. Germline values: CDR1 SGHKS, CDR2 YYEKEE (reference sequence). CDR3: CASSFLGRDEKLFF. The CDR3 nucleotides read TGTGCCAGCAGCTTTTTGGGGCGGGATGAAAAACTGTTTTTT. Filled out from reference TRBV5-5 and TRBJ1-4, the complete variable domain reads DAGVTQSPTHLIKTRGQQVTLRCSPISGHKSVSWYQQVLGQGPQFIFQYYEKEERGRGNFPDRFSARQFPNYSSELNVNALLLGDSALYLCASSFLGRDEKLFFGSGTQLSVL.

This chain uses TRBV7-2 with TRBJ2-5, with D unresolved. Germline V lookup: CDR1 SGHTA, CDR2 FQGNSA. Trimming removed 5 bases at V and 4 bases at J, with 8 bases between. The CDR3 runs 12 residues. The CDR3 DNA is TGTGCCAGCAGCCCTGTGGCAGAGACCCAGTACTTC. Translating it yields CASSPVAETQYF. Variable domain in full (rest from reference TRBV7-2 and TRBJ2-5): GAGVSQSPSNKVTEKGKDVELRCDPISGHTALYWYRQSLGQGLEFLIYFQGNSAPDKSGLPSDRFSAERTGGSVSTLTIQRTQQEDSAVYLCASSPVAETQYFGPGTRLLVL.